The present T cell receptor (beta chain) was sequenced within a study of cytomegalovirus exposure and HLA in healthy donors. General observations from the study: Altogether, 150 to 200 TCR beta chains were recorded as cytomegalovirus-associated.

It was with 60 Vbeta and 13 Jbeta primers that the PCR ran. Sequencing used immunoSEQ multiplex PCR; TCRdb keeps in-frame clones, though not all of them. The repertoire holds approximately 70,000 clones, with 65% to 75% as singletons. Germline CDR1 reads MNHEY; CDR2 reads SVGAGI. V dropped 6 bases and J dropped 2; count of bases not matched to a gene: 3. There are 14 residues in the CDR3. With regard to this clone: What it binds is not known.

This rearrangement joins TRBV6-5 to TRBJ1-1, with 10 bases aligning to TRBD1. The sequencing input was PBMCs. The TCR was taken from a woman aged 55-75 years in good health and CMV-seropositive. In DNA, the CDR3 is TGTGCCAGCAGAACGACAGGGGGCAACACTGAAGCTTTCTTT. Residues: CASRTTGGNTEAFF.